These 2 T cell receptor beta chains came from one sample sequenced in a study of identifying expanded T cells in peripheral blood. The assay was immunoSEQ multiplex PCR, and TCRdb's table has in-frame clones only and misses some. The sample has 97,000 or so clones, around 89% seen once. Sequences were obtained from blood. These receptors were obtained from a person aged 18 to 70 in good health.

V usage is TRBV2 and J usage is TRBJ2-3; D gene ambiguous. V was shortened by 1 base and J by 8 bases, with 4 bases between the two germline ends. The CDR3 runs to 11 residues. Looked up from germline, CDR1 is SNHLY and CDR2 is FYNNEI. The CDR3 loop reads CASSEVATQYF. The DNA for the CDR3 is TGTGCCAGCAGTGAAGTGGCTACGCAGTATTTT.

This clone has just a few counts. The CDR3 here is CASSPPTGYREQYF. As DNA, the CDR3 is TGTGCCAGCTCACCACCGACAGGGTATCGCGAGCAGTACTTC. The V gene is TRBV18, the J gene TRBJ2-7, with 7 bases that match TRBD1. Per the germline V gene, CDR1 is KGHSH and CDR2 is LQKENI. The CDR3 covers 14 residues. The V segment lost 0 bases and the J segment 6 bases; nucleotides outside the gene matches: 5.